A selection of T cell receptor beta chains follows, all from one sample in a study of T cell responses to AZD1222 COVID-19 vaccine. Profiled with immunoSEQ multiplex PCR; TCRdb holds only in-frame clones, not every one. The profile shows 150,000 to 180,000 clones, more than 75% of them singletons. This material consisted of peripheral blood, taken 28 days after the second AZD1222 dose. Receptor source: an adult who received the AZD1222 COVID-19 vaccine. Each CDR3 is given with its conserved first and last residue. D genes are given only for firm matches. The size entry is marked missing in some rows and otherwise reads once, few, many or a size class.

abundance	d_gene	j_gene	v_gene	CDR3nt	CDR3aa
many	NA	TRBJ1-3	TRBV11-2	TGTGCCAGCACTCCGGAGGTCCCTGGAAACACCATATATTTT	CASTPEVPGNTIYF
NA	TRBD2	TRBJ2-7	TRBV5-1	TGCGCCAGCAGCCAACCGGGAGGGCTGGGCGAGCAGTACTTC	CASSQPGGLGEQYF
NA	TRBD1	TRBJ1-2	TRBV5-1	TGCGCCAGCAGCTCAGGGGGCGCGCGGGTTCCTCTCGGCTACACCTTC	CASSSGGARVPLGYTF
NA	TRBD1	TRBJ2-7	TRBV27	TGTGCCAGCAGTCCACGACAGGGTCCTGGTTCGGAGCAGTACTTC	CASSPRQGPGSEQYF
NA	NA	TRBJ2-3	TRBV6-2/TRBV6-3	TGTGCCAGCAGTTACTTAGGGACGCAGTATTTT	CASSYLGTQYF
NA	NA	TRBJ2-7	TRBV9	TGTGCCAGCAGCGTAGAGCCAGGGGGGACCTACGAGCAGTACTTC	CASSVEPGGTYEQYF
NA	TRBD2	TRBJ2-1	TRBV19	TGTGCCAGTAGTACCCTTAGCGGGAGGGGGGCCGGTGAGCAGTTCTTC	CASSTLSGRGAGEQFF
once	NA	TRBJ1-2	TRBV28	TGTGCCAGCAGTTCCTCTGGGGCAGCTTATGGCTACACCTTC	CASSSSGAAYGYTF
NA	NA	TRBJ1-1	TRBV5-1	TGCGCCCCTTGGGAGATTTCGATGAACACTGAAGCTTTCTTT	CAPWEISMNTEAFF
once	TRBD2	TRBJ2-7	TRBV28	TGTGCCAGCACCGGGACTAGTGTCTCCTACGAGCAGTACTTC	CASTGTSVSYEQYF
NA	NA	TRBJ2-7	TRBV7-9	TGTGCCAGCAGCCCAAGTAGAACGCAGGGACGGGGGGAGCAGTACTTC	CASSPSRTQGRGEQYF
NA	TRBD1	TRBJ1-2	TRBV28	TGTGCCAGCAGTTTGGGACAGCAAGGCTACACCTTC	CASSLGQQGYTF
NA	NA	TRBJ1-1	TRBV28	TGTGCCAGCAGTGACCAGCTTGAAGCTTTCTTT	CASSDQLEAFF
NA	NA	TRBJ2-7	TRBV5-1	TGCGCCAGCAGCCGGACAGACACCTACGAGCAGTACTTC	CASSRTDTYEQYF
NA	NA	TRBJ1-2	TRBV28	TGTGCCAGCAGTGTCCCCGCGGGGGCAGGGGCCTATGGCTACACCTTC	CASSVPAGAGAYGYTF
NA	NA	TRBJ1-6	TRBV28	TGTGCCAGCACCTTCCCAGCCTATAATTCACCCCTCCACTTT	CASTFPAYNSPLHF
NA	TRBD1	TRBJ1-6	TRBV5-1	TGCGCCAGCAGCTTACGTCCGGGACAGAGCGATAATTCACCCCTCCACTTT	CASSLRPGQSDNSPLHF
NA	NA	TRBJ1-2	TRBV7-2	TGTGCCAGCACCCTCGACAGAAACTATGGCTACACCTTC	CASTLDRNYGYTF
NA	TRBD1	TRBJ1-6	TRBV4-3	TGCGCCAGCAGCCAAGCCCAGACAGGGGGCAGGTCACCCCTCCACTTT	CASSQAQTGGRSPLHF
NA	NA	TRBJ1-5	TRBV28	TGTGCCAGCAGTCCCCCAACAGGTAATCAGCCCCAGCATTTT	CASSPPTGNQPQHF
NA	TRBD1	TRBJ1-2	TRBV5-1	TGCGCCAGCAGCTTGGGGACAGGGGGTAGCTATGGCTACACCTTC	CASSLGTGGSYGYTF
NA	TRBD2	TRBJ2-7	TRBV27	TGTGCCAGCAGGGGACTAGCGGGACCCCACGAGCAGTACTTC	CASRGLAGPHEQYF
NA	NA	TRBJ2-3	TRBV12-5	TGTGCTAGTGGTTTCTCCGTAGGGGGCACAGATACGCAGTATTTT	CASGFSVGGTDTQYF
NA	TRBD1	TRBJ1-5	TRBV28	TGTGCCAGCAGTGATTGGGGACAGGGAACCAGCAATCAGCCCCAGCATTTT	CASSDWGQGTSNQPQHF
NA	NA	TRBJ2-1	TRBV3-1/TRBV3-2	TGTGCCAGCAGCCAAGCGAGGACATATTACAATGAGCAGTTCTTC	CASSQARTYYNEQFF
NA	NA	TRBJ2-2	TRBV5-1	TGCGCCAGCAGCTTTCCACAGGGTAAAGGCGGGGAGCTGTTTTTT	CASSFPQGKGGELFF
NA	NA	TRBJ1-1	TRBV2	TGTGCCAGCGCTCGGTCAGGTATTTTTATGGACACTGAAGCTTTCTTT	CASARSGIFMDTEAFF
NA	NA	TRBJ2-6	TRBV27	TGTGCCAGCAGTTTATTCGGGGCCAACGTCCTGACTTTC	CASSLFGANVLTF
NA	NA	TRBJ1-3	TRBV6-5	TGTGCCAGCAACTCACCTGGGGGGGGAAACACCATATATTTT	CASNSPGGGNTIYF
NA	NA	TRBJ1-6	TRBV5-4	TGTGCCAGCAGCAGCCTACAAGGGGGGAATTCACCCCTCCACTTT	CASSSLQGGNSPLHF
few	TRBD1	TRBJ1-1	TRBV7-9	TGTGCCAGCAGCCCCCAAAGCCCAGGGGGCGGTGAAGCTTTCTTT	CASSPQSPGGGEAFF
NA	NA	TRBJ2-7	TRBV20-1	TGCAGTGCTAGGGCAGGTATCGAGCAGTACTTC	CSARAGIEQYF
NA	NA	TRBJ2-7	TRBV28	TGTGCCAGCAGCGACCCGAGACAGGGACTAACCTACGAGCAGTACTTC	CASSDPRQGLTYEQYF
once	NA	TRBJ2-5	TRBV16	TGTGCCAGCAGCCAATGGGCGGGACACCTGCGGGAGACCCAGTACTTC	CASSQWAGHLRETQYF
NA	NA	TRBJ2-1	TRBV11-2	TGTGCCAGCAGCTTAGACGGTGGGGGGCGGAGCTCCTACAATGAGCAGTTCTTC	CASSLDGGGRSSYNEQFF
NA	TRBD2	TRBJ2-5	TRBV6-5	TGTGCCAGCAGACCTGGACTAGCTGGGAAAGAGACCCAGTACTTC	CASRPGLAGKETQYF
NA	TRBD1	TRBJ2-7	TRBV6-5	TGTGCCAGCAGGAGGACAGGGGGCCACTACGAGCAGTACTTC	CASRRTGGHYEQYF
NA	NA	TRBJ2-3	TRBV2	TGTGCCAGCAGTGAAATAGATACGCAGTATTTT	CASSEIDTQYF
NA	NA	TRBJ1-5	TRBV28	TGTGCCAGCAGTTTATTGGGGGCCCAGCCCCAGCATTTT	CASSLLGAQPQHF
NA	TRBD1	TRBJ1-4	TRBV19	TGTGCCAGTAGGGGGGGACAGTCTATAAATGAAAAACTGTTTTTT	CASRGGQSINEKLFF
NA	NA	TRBJ1-2	TRBV4-3	TGCGCCAGCAGCCAAGATAACGGGGCTGTCTATGGCTACACCTTC	CASSQDNGAVYGYTF
once	NA	TRBJ1-1	TRBV7-9	TGTGCCAGCAGCTTATTCGGACGGATGGGCCCTGAAGCTTTCTTT	CASSLFGRMGPEAFF
NA	TRBD1	TRBJ2-2	TRBV5-1	TGCGCCAGCAGCTTCGACACGGGAAGAAGGGGGCCCACCGGGGAGCTGTTTTTT	CASSFDTGRRGPTGELFF
NA	TRBD2	TRBJ2-1	TRBV7-2	TGTGCCAGCAGCTTACGACCGGGACTAGCGGCACCCAATGAGCAGTTCTTC	CASSLRPGLAAPNEQFF
few	NA	TRBJ2-2	TRBV3-1/TRBV3-2	TGTGCCAGCAGCCACCGGACCGGAGGAGTGGGGACCGGGGAGCTGTTTTTT	CASSHRTGGVGTGELFF
NA	TRBD1	TRBJ1-2	TRBV28	TGTGCCAGCAGTTCACAGGGGGCGCAGGAGGGCTACACCTTC	CASSSQGAQEGYTF
NA	TRBD2	TRBJ2-1	TRBV27	TGTGCCAGCAGTTTTGTTAGCGGGAGGGCCGGGGATGAGCAGTTCTTC	CASSFVSGRAGDEQFF
NA	NA	TRBJ2-7	TRBV28	TGTGCCAGCAGTTTACTATCCCCGCCCACATACGAGCAGTACTTC	CASSLLSPPTYEQYF
NA	NA	TRBJ2-1	TRBV28	TGTGCCAGCAGTTTATTTGGCAATGAGCAGTTCTTC	CASSLFGNEQFF
NA	NA	TRBJ2-2	TRBV3-1/TRBV3-2	TGTGCCAGCAGCCAAGGGTTCATTAACACCGGGGAGCTGTTTTTT	CASSQGFINTGELFF
NA	NA	TRBJ1-6	TRBV10-1	TGCGCCAGCAGTGTGGGCGGGAGCTCCTATAATTCACCCCTCCACTTT	CASSVGGSSYNSPLHF
NA	NA	TRBJ1-2	TRBV3-1/TRBV3-2	TGTGCCAGCAGCCAAGCCCCGGGGAAGAACTATGGCTACACCTTC	CASSQAPGKNYGYTF
once	TRBD2	TRBJ2-7	TRBV3-1/TRBV3-2	TGTGCCACCCAGGATAGCGGGAGGTCCTACGAGCAGTACTTC	CATQDSGRSYEQYF
NA	NA	TRBJ2-1	TRBV10-3	TGTGCCATCAGTGGACAGGTGGAGCACAATGAGCAGTTCTTC	CAISGQVEHNEQFF
NA	NA	TRBJ2-1	TRBV2	TGTGCCAGCAGTGAAAGGGGACAGCAGTTCTTC	CASSERGQQFF
NA	TRBD1	TRBJ2-2	TRBV3-1/TRBV3-2	TGTGCCAGCAGCCGGACAGGGGGAACCGGGGAGCTGTTTTTT	CASSRTGGTGELFF
NA	TRBD2	TRBJ2-5	TRBV6-5	TGTGCCAGCAGCGGCCCGGGGGGGTGGGAGACCCAGTACTTC	CASSGPGGWETQYF
NA	TRBD2	TRBJ2-2	TRBV30	TGTGCCTGGAGACTAGCGACGAACACCGGGGAGCTGTTTTTT	CAWRLATNTGELFF
NA	TRBD1	TRBJ2-6	TRBV9	TGTGCCAGCAGCGCAGGGGACAGGGTGAACTCTGGGGCCAACGTCCTGACTTTC	CASSAGDRVNSGANVLTF